This T cell receptor beta chain was sequenced during a study of blood T cell repertoires in COVID-19. On the study more broadly: Acute and convalescent COVID-19 samples came from the United States, Italy and Spain. T cells, B-cell-depleted T cells, or PBMCs provided the cDNA or gDNA that served as material.

In the source study's methods: The assay estimated nucleated cells by amplifying reference gene primers. Repertoires were generated with immunoSEQ multiplex PCR, while TCRdb's copy carries only in-frame clones and drops some. Clone size and the V and J calls come from that table; the DNA yielded D and trimming. Among approximately 200,000 clones listed, around 90% were seen once. The CDR3 runs to 13 residues. Germline V CDR1 and CDR2: SGHVS, FQNEAQ. V lost 5 bases and J 5 bases, leaving 12 bases between the germline ends. Sequencing was performed on peripheral blood. The genes are TRBV7-8 and TRBJ2-5, with a weak D call TRBD2 (6 bases). The receptor was isolated from a man aged 70 or older with acute or convalescent COVID-19. The CDR3 is CASSRGLPETQYF. DNA for the CDR3: TGTGCCAGCAGCCGCGGACTACCCGAGACCCAGTACTTC.